These 15 T cell receptor beta chains were sequenced from one sample in a study of blood T cell repertoires in COVID-19 (TCRdb year 2020). The library was built by means of the immunoSEQ multiplex PCR assay. Entries here come from immuneACCESS through TCRdb and include only in-frame sequences with V and J called. Some clones fail to appear in such tables; in the studies checked, an unresolved V gene covers under half of the shortfall, and the cause of the remainder is unknown. For this sample the table gives roughly 150,000 clones, of which 80% to 90% were detected only once. The ten largest clones capture roughly 18% of the sample. Sequencing was done on a sample of peripheral blood. These receptor sequences come from a woman between 65 and 79 years old who had recovered from COVID-19.

The chain has TRBV5-1 and TRBJ1-2, with D perhaps TRBD1 (6 bases). Germline CDR1 and CDR2: SGHRS and YFSETQ. CDR3 length: 15 residues. V was shortened by 0 bases and J by 2 bases, with 11 bases between the two germline ends. The chain's CDR3 is CASSLAGQGNYGYTF. DNA for the CDR3: TGCGCCAGCAGCTTGGCCGGGCAGGGGAACTATGGCTACACCTTC.

This chain joins TRBV7-3 and TRBJ2-3, with a weak D call TRBD2 (7 bases). Germline CDR1 is SGHTA and CDR2 is FQGTGA. V dropped 1 base and J dropped 0 bases, with 14 bases sitting between them. The CDR3 totals 17 residues. CDR3 amino acids: CASSLMAGGPSTDTQYF. The CDR3 nucleotides are TGTGCCAGCAGCTTAATGGCCGGGGGGCCCAGCACAGATACGCAGTATTTT.

The chain employs TRBV5-4 and TRBJ1-2; D is possibly TRBD1 (6 bases). This CDR3 spans 15 amino acids. Trimming left V 4 bases short and J 3 bases short, with 16 bases between. CDR1 is SGHNT and CDR2 is YYREEE in the germline V gene (reference sequence). CDR3 nucleotides: TGTGCCAGCAGCCCCCCGGGGGGCTGGGACTATGGCTACACCTTC. Translation: CASSPPGGWDYGYTF.

The rearrangement joins TRBV10-3 to TRBJ2-3, with D perhaps TRBD1 (6 bases). This CDR3 has 13 amino acids. V dropped 2 bases and J dropped 4 bases, with 7 bases sitting between them. Germline V CDR1 and CDR2: ENHRY, SYGVKD. The CDR3 is CAISEGGPDTQYF. CDR3 DNA sequence: TGTGCCATCAGTGAGGGGGGCCCAGATACGCAGTATTTT.

The chain links TRBV19 to TRBJ1-1; 8 nucleotides agree with TRBD1. The V segment lost 4 bases and the J segment 1 base; nucleotides outside the gene matches: 2. The length of the CDR3 is 14 residues. Germline CDR1 and CDR2: LNHDA and SQIVND (reference sequence). CDR3 protein: CASSRDRGNTEAFF. The CDR3, as DNA: TGTGCCAGTAGTAGAGACAGGGGGAACACTGAAGCTTTCTTT.

This rearrangement joins TRBV7-2 to TRBJ2-3; 9 positions match TRBD2. The ends lost 1 base at V and 6 bases at J; junction bases unmatched: 5. The CDR3 has 15 residues. Germline CDR1 reads SGHTA; CDR2 reads FQGNSA. DNA for the CDR3: TGTGCCAGCAGCTTAGTAGCGGGAGTGGGGGATACGCAGTATTTT. This gives the protein CASSLVAGVGDTQYF. Supplemented by reference TRBV7-2 and TRBJ2-3, the full variable domain reads GAGVSQSPSNKVTEKGKDVELRCDPISGHTALYWYRQSLGQGLEFLIYFQGNSAPDKSGLPSDRFSAERTGGSVSTLTIQRTQQEDSAVYLCASSLVAGVGDTQYFGPGTRLTVL.

The V and J genes are TRBV2 and TRBJ2-7; 8 bases align to TRBD1. There are 15 residues in the CDR3. The J segment lost 2 bases and the V segment lost 7 bases, leaving 10 bases of the junction unmatched. CDR1 is SNHLY and CDR2 is FYNNEI in the germline V gene. As DNA, the CDR3 is TGTGCCAGCACAGACGCAGGGGGCGCTCCCTACGAGCAGTACTTC. Protein sequence: CASTDAGGAPYEQYF.

The chain carries TRBV7-9 and TRBJ2-5; D is ambiguous. Trimming took 4 bases from V and 4 from J, leaving 4 bases between them. This CDR3 has 11 residues. Per the germline V gene, CDR1 is SEHNR and CDR2 is FQNEAQ (reference sequence). The CDR3 reads CASSSGETQYF. The CDR3 nucleotides are TGTGCCAGCAGCTCGGGAGAGACCCAGTACTTC.

The gene calls are TRBV19 and TRBJ1-2, with 8 bases aligning to TRBD1. Germline V lookup: CDR1 LNHDA, CDR2 SQIVND (reference sequence). V lost 6 bases and J lost 4; bases outside the gene matches: 10. The CDR3 consists of 15 residues. CDR3 protein: CASRPSGQAIYGYTF. Written as DNA, the CDR3 is TGTGCCAGTAGACCGTCGGGACAGGCCATCTATGGCTACACCTTC.

This sequence joins TRBV12-3 or TRBV12-4 and TRBJ2-3; D not resolved. This CDR3 is 13 amino acids long. The V gene lost 0 bases and the J gene lost 3 bases, with 4 bases spanning the gap. DNA of the CDR3: TGTGCCAGCAGTTTAGCGAGGACAGATACGCAGTATTTT. It encodes CASSLARTDTQYF.

The chain has TRBV7-3 and TRBJ1-2; 7 nucleotides line up with TRBD1. Germline CDR1 is SGHTA and CDR2 is FQGTGA. The CDR3 is 14 amino acids. Trimming cost V 5 bases and J 8 bases; bases outside gene matches: 11. The CDR3: CASSPRQGGGGYTF. The CDR3 DNA reads TGTGCCAGCAGCCCTCGACAGGGAGGAGGGGGCTACACCTTC. The whole variable domain, remainder taken from reference TRBV7-3 and TRBJ1-2, is GAGVSQTPSNKVTEKGKYVELRCDPISGHTALYWYRQSLGQGPEFLIYFQGTGAADDSGLPNDRFFAVRPEGSVSTLKIQRTERGDSAVYLCASSPRQGGGGYTFGSGTRLTVV.

The chain has TRBV27 and TRBJ2-7, with a weak D call TRBD1 (5 bases). Trimming left V 6 bases short and J 0 bases short, with 9 bases between. CDR3 length: 13 residues. CDR1 MNHEY and CDR2 SMNVEV come from the germline V gene (reference sequence). The CDR3 coding sequence is TGTGCCAGCAGCCCCAGGGCCTCCTACGAGCAGTACTTC. This gives the protein CASSPRASYEQYF.

The chain combines TRBV7-8 with TRBJ2-2; 11 positions match TRBD2. The V gene's germline CDR1 is SGHVS and CDR2 FQNEAQ. The junction had 2 bases not matched to a gene; V was cut back by 5 bases and J by 3 bases. There are 15 residues in the CDR3. The CDR3 region is CASSRTSGYTGELFF. CDR3 DNA: TGTGCCAGCAGCCGGACTAGCGGGTACACCGGGGAGCTGTTTTTT.

V gene TRBV5-1 combines with J gene TRBJ1-6; 7 bases agree with TRBD1. The CDR3 covers 14 residues. V dropped 4 bases and J dropped 8; count of bases not matched to a gene: 6. Germline CDR1 is SGHRS and CDR2 is YFSETQ. The CDR3 coding sequence is TGCGCCAGCAGCCAAGACAGGGATGATTCACCCCTCCACTTT. Translation: CASSQDRDDSPLHF.

This rearrangement joins TRBV11-3 to TRBJ1-1; 8 bases line up with TRBD1. The CDR3 has 13 amino acids. With 5 bases clipped from V and 9 bases from J, the junction kept 8 bases outside the gene matches. Germline-derived CDR1 and CDR2 are SGHNT and YENEEA. In DNA form, the CDR3 reads TGTGCCAGCAGCCTCGCCCAGGGGGCCCAAGCTTTCTTT. Its protein is CASSLAQGAQAFF.